These 25 T cell receptor beta chains were sequenced from one sample in a study of shared clonotypes between healthy human individuals. CD45RO-negative CD8 cells positively selected for CCR7 made up the naive population, which excluded terminally differentiated effector memory CD45RA+ cells. The data were produced by immunoSEQ multiplex PCR, yet TCRdb's version contains in-frame clones alone and is incomplete. In the table there are some 600,000 clones, roughly 95% of which are singletons. The sample was naive CD8+ T cells sorted from blood. The receptor source for this set is a woman aged 25 to 39 in good health.

The genes are TRBV27 and TRBJ1-4; no firm D call. The CDR3 consists of 16 residues. Germline V gene data show CDR1 as MNHEY and CDR2 as SMNVEV (reference sequence). Trimming pared 5 bases from V and 7 bases from J, leaving 20 bases between. The CDR3: CASSPRETWTPEKLFF. The CDR3 bases are TGTGCCAGCAGTCCCCGTGAGACATGGACTCCTGAAAAACTGTTTTTT.

The V gene is TRBV7-9, the J gene TRBJ2-1, with D unresolved. V dropped 1 base and J dropped 3 bases, with 10 bases sitting between them. Germline lookup yields CDR1 SEHNR and CDR2 FQNEAQ (reference sequence). The CDR3 is made up of 15 amino acids. The CDR3 spells CASSLVTTFYNEQFF. CDR3 bases: TGTGCCAGCAGCTTAGTAACTACGTTCTACAATGAGCAGTTCTTC.

This chain joins TRBV13 and TRBJ2-1; 13 positions match TRBD2. The CDR3 is 15 residues long. Trimming took 5 bases from V and 9 from J; bases not matched to a gene: 7. Germline V gene sequence: CDR1 PRHDT, CDR2 FYEKMQ (reference sequence). The CDR3 bases are TGTGCCAGCAGCCCACGGACTAGCGGGAGTGGTGAGCAGTTCTTC. Amino acid sequence: CASSPRTSGSGEQFF.

The CDR3 bases are TGTGCCAGCAGCGTGAAGCCTAGTGTCACGAACACCGGGGAGCTGTTTTTT. It codes for CASSVKPSVTNTGELFF. This chain links TRBV9 with TRBJ2-2; no clear D. The CDR3 runs to 17 residues. Germline CDR1 and CDR2: SGDLS and YYNGEE. Trimming pared 2 bases from V and 0 bases from J, leaving 14 bases between.

A single count supports this clone. V usage is TRBV5-4 and J usage is TRBJ2-7; either TRBD1 or TRBD2 may fit D (5 bases each). Germline-derived CDR1 and CDR2 are SGHNT and YYREEE (reference sequence). CDR3 length equals 15 residues. V dropped 4 bases and J dropped 0 bases, with 14 bases sitting between them. CDR3 nucleotides: TGTGCCAGCAGCCCTGAACCGGGACCCTCCTACGAGCAGTACTTC. Its translation: CASSPEPGPSYEQYF. The full variable domain, completed using reference TRBV5-4 and TRBJ2-7, is ETGVTQSPTHLIKTRGQQVTLRCSSQSGHNTVSWYQQALGQGPQFIFQYYREEENGRGNFPPRFSGLQFPNYSSELNVNALELDDSALYLCASSPEPGPSYEQYFGPGTRLTVT.

The chain has TRBV2 and TRBJ2-3; a possible D gene is TRBD2 (5 bases). Deletions cut 3 bases from V and 2 bases from J, with 9 bases between. The CDR3 is 14 residues long. Germline CDR1 and CDR2: SNHLY and FYNNEI. The CDR3 DNA reads TGTGCCAGCAGTGATACGGGGATCACAGATACGCAGTATTTT. Its protein product is CASSDTGITDTQYF.

V and J are TRBV27 and TRBJ1-5; 9 bases align to TRBD1. Germline V gene data show CDR1 as MNHEY and CDR2 as SMNVEV (reference sequence). Trimming took 6 bases from V and 6 from J; bases not matched to a gene: 12. The CDR3 length is 16 residues. As DNA, the CDR3 is TGTGCCAGCAGACCTACGACAGGGGGTGGGGGTCAGCCCCAGCATTTT. It specifies CASRPTTGGGGQPQHF.

This clone was counted once. This rearrangement joins TRBV11-1 to TRBJ2-7, with a weak D call TRBD1 (6 bases). V lost 3 bases and J 7 bases, leaving 16 bases between the germline ends. The CDR3 covers 14 residues. Germline CDR1 reads SGHAT; CDR2 reads FQDESV (reference sequence). The DNA of the CDR3 is TGTGCCAGCAGCTTCGGGCAGGGGATGGGGGAGCAGTACTTC. This sequence encodes CASSFGQGMGEQYF.

The rearrangement uses TRBV27 and TRBJ2-5, with 9 nucleotides matching TRBD2. The better agreement between TRBJ2-7 and the DNA end casts doubt on the J call. CDR1 and CDR2 (germline): MNHEY, SMNVEV (reference sequence). This CDR3 comprises 15 residues. The CDR3 region has the DNA TGTGCCAGCTCCGTAGCGGGGGTTACCTTCTACGAGCAGTACTTC. This translates into CASSVAGVTFYEQYF.

This sequence joins TRBV5-6 and TRBJ2-3; D call uncertain. This CDR3 is 15 amino acids long. The germline CDR1 and CDR2 sequences are SGHDT and YYEEEE. Trimming cost V 0 bases and J 0 bases, with 8 bases left between them. The CDR3 DNA is TGTGCCAGCAGCTTGGTGGGTCTTAGCACAGATACGCAGTATTTT. This encodes CASSLVGLSTDTQYF.

This rearrangement joins TRBV4-1 to TRBJ2-2; D is uncertain. CDR1 and CDR2 from the germline V gene are MGHRA and YSYEKL. V was trimmed by 2 bases and J by 2 bases, leaving 3 bases between them. The CDR3 extends over 13 amino acids. CDR3 coding DNA: TGCGCCAGCAGCCAAACAAACACCGGGGAGCTGTTTTTT. This translates into CASSQTNTGELFF.

The chain recombines TRBV11-2 with TRBJ1-5; D is unclear. The V end was cut by 4 bases, the J end by 1 base, with 8 bases between. The germline V gene has CDR1 SGHAT and CDR2 FQNNGV. The CDR3 length is 14 residues. In DNA form, the CDR3 reads TGTGCCAGCAGCTCTCCGTTAAGCAATCAGCCCCAGCATTTT. Translated, it gives CASSSPLSNQPQHF.

The chain employs TRBV18 and TRBJ2-1; D gene ambiguous. V lost 3 bases, J lost 0 bases, and 15 bases lay in between. This CDR3 contains 17 residues. Germline V lookup: CDR1 KGHSH, CDR2 LQKENI. The CDR3: CASSPSLGGPSYNEQFF. In DNA form, the CDR3 reads TGTGCCAGCTCACCCAGTCTAGGCGGTCCCTCCTACAATGAGCAGTTCTTC.

This clone was recorded only once. One end of the junction fails to match germline, which may point to a read error. J is TRBJ2-6 and V is TRBV13; 8 bases are a match to TRBD2. Per germline, CDR1 PRHDT and CDR2 FYEKMQ (reference sequence). CDR3 length equals 21 residues. CDR3 nucleotides: TGTGCCAGCAGTTTAGCCCCCGGGGGGGCAGACCCCCACTCTGGGGCCAACGTCCTGACTTTC. Protein product: CASSLAPGGADPHSGANVLTF.

The rearrangement joins TRBV11-2 to TRBJ1-4, with a possible D match to TRBD1 (5 bases). Per germline, CDR1 SGHAT and CDR2 FQNNGV. This CDR3 comprises 18 residues. The V and J ends lost 5 bases and 3 bases respectively, with 22 bases between them. The CDR3 nucleotides are TGTGCCAGCAGCCGCACCGCGGGGGGGGGTTTAGCTAATGAAAAACTGTTTTTT. Translation gives CASSRTAGGGLANEKLFF.

The chain recombines TRBV4-1 with TRBJ2-1; a weak D match, TRBD2 (5 bases). V shed 6 bases and J shed 0 bases, with 12 bases lying between them. The CDR3 is 15 amino acids. The germline V gene encodes CDR1 MGHRA and CDR2 YSYEKL. DNA for the CDR3: TGCGCCAGCAGGGACTCTACGAGCTCCTACAATGAGCAGTTCTTC. It yields the protein CASRDSTSSYNEQFF.

The CDR3 sequence is CASSYGGGGYEQYF. For the CDR3, the DNA is TGTGCCAGCAGTTACGGAGGTGGCGGCTACGAGCAGTACTTC. The chain couples TRBV6-5 to TRBJ2-7; weak D call: TRBD2 (5 bases). The CDR3 spans 14 residues. Germline-derived CDR1 and CDR2 are MNHEY and SVGAGI. Trimming took 2 bases from V and 3 from J, leaving 11 bases between them.

This chain joins TRBV9 and TRBJ1-4; perhaps TRBD1 as D (6 bases). This CDR3 is 14 amino acids long. The V end lost 3 bases, the J end lost 6 bases, and 12 bases lay between the germline ends. CDR1 is SGDLS, CDR2 YYNGEE, per germline. The CDR3 DNA reads TGTGCCAGCAGCGCCAGGGGAGGGGATGAAAAACTGTTTTTT. It is translated as CASSARGGDEKLFF.

The chain couples TRBV27 to TRBJ2-2; D remains ambiguous. Trimming took off 3 bases at V and 0 bases at J, with 8 bases between the two ends. The CDR3 runs 15 residues. The germline V gene encodes CDR1 MNHEY and CDR2 SMNVEV (reference sequence). This CDR3 is CASSFFTTNTGELFF. DNA for the CDR3: TGTGCCAGCAGTTTTTTTACTACGAACACCGGGGAGCTGTTTTTT.

CDR3 region: CASSEGTGAQEQYF. Written as DNA, the CDR3 is TGCGCCAGCAGTGAAGGAACAGGGGCACAGGAGCAGTACTTC. The chain links TRBV10-2 to TRBJ2-7; 7 positions agree with TRBD1. The ends lost 3 bases at V and 7 bases at J; junction bases unmatched: 9. CDR1 is WSHSY and CDR2 is SAAADI in the germline V gene. The CDR3 is 14 residues long.

J is TRBJ2-5 and V is TRBV6-1; 8 bases agree with TRBD2. V was pared by 2 bases and J by 4 bases, with 9 bases of the junction left unmatched. Germline CDR1 MNHNS, CDR2 SASEGT. CDR3 length: 16 residues. The CDR3 DNA reads as TGTGCCAGCAGTGAATGGGTAGCGGGATTTGTAGAGACCCAGTACTTC. It translates to CASSEWVAGFVETQYF.

V and J are TRBV2 and TRBJ2-5; weak D call: TRBD1 (6 bases). The CDR3 length is 12 residues. Germline lookup yields CDR1 SNHLY and CDR2 FYNNEI. CDR3 sequence (DNA): TGTGGCACTCAGGTGGGGGCGGAGACCCAGTACTTC. Translating gives CGTQVGAETQYF.

V is TRBV6-1 and J is TRBJ2-2; a weak D match, TRBD1 (6 bases). Per germline, CDR1 MNHNS and CDR2 SASEGT. Trimming pared 6 bases from V and 1 base from J, leaving 9 bases between. The CDR3 is made up of 14 amino acids. DNA of the CDR3: TGTGCCAGCAGGGCGACAGGGAACACCGGGGAGCTGTTTTTT. This codes for CASRATGNTGELFF.

The chain joins TRBV27 to TRBJ2-1, with 11 bases identical to TRBD2. J lost 10 bases, V lost 3 bases, and 2 bases had no gene match. CDR1 is MNHEY and CDR2 is SMNVEV in the germline V gene (reference sequence). The CDR3 has 13 amino acids. For the CDR3, the DNA is TGTGCCAGCAGTTTGCTAGCGGGAGGCGAGCAGTTCTTC. Translation gives CASSLLAGGEQFF.

The chain combines TRBV28 with TRBJ2-7; 13 bases are shared with TRBD2. V shed 2 bases, J shed 3 bases, and the junction held 7 bases outside the gene matches. CDR3 length equals 17 residues. CDR1 is MDHEN, CDR2 SYDVKM, per germline. The CDR3 sequence is CASSLGLAGVALYEQYF. As DNA, the CDR3 is TGTGCCAGCAGTTTAGGACTAGCGGGAGTGGCGCTCTACGAGCAGTACTTC.